This T cell receptor beta chain was recovered during a study of blood T cell repertoires in COVID-19. A single count supports this clone. TCRdb's copy holds only in-frame clones and misses some; the assay was immunoSEQ multiplex PCR. The sample contains a few hundred thousand clones, approximately 90% of which appear only once. The sequenced sample consisted of peripheral blood. This receptor was obtained from a man aged 55-75 years who had recovered from COVID-19.

The DNA of the CDR3 is TGTGCCAGCAGCTCTATTGGGCTAGCGGATGACAATGAGCAGTTCTTC. Protein product: CASSSIGLADDNEQFF. The chain links TRBV9 to TRBJ2-1; 7 nucleotides line up with TRBD2. CDR3 size: 16 residues. The V gene's germline CDR1 is SGDLS and CDR2 YYNGEE. The V segment lost 4 bases and the J segment 5 bases; nucleotides outside the gene matches: 12.